This TCR beta chain was obtained from a study of response to subunit inactivated influenza vaccine. The study, taken as a whole, reports: The study's authors posited that every seasonal influenza vaccination enlists few new T cells.

As concerns this clonotype: Its antigen is as yet unknown.

The CDR3 loop spans 14 amino acids. Germline values: CDR1 SGHTA, CDR2 FQGNSA. The trim removed 6 bases at V and 3 bases at J, leaving 7 bases unmatched. From the RT-PCR reads, TCRdb called clonotypes with MiXCR, one entry per CDR3 protein. The table includes more than 500,000 distinct CDR3 sequences, about 11% detected once. This sample also belongs to another study, concerning T cells expressing NK-cell markers. That paper states: Making the TCR beta cDNA relied on 5'RACE template switching with UMIs. Among eight sequenced donors, seven carried HCMV seropositivity while one was seronegative. What restricted sorting to alpha-beta TCR T cells in several experiments was an anti-gamma-delta TCR antibody. Dominance of the CD3+CD56-NKG2C+ fraction by these clonotypes also held in a handful of donors.

The sequencing here drew on PBMCs from blood, taken on the day of vaccination. This chain joins TRBV7-2 and TRBJ2-7; 8 nucleotides agree with TRBD2. The sequence derives from a man in his forties or fifties who received an inactivated influenza vaccine. CDR3 protein: CASSFSGGNYEQYF. CDR3 coding DNA: TGTGCCAGCAGTTTCTCGGGAGGGAACTACGAGCAGTACTTC.